The source of this T cell receptor (beta chain) is a study of monozygotic twins with inflammatory bowel disease. Per the germline V gene, CDR1 is MNHEY and CDR2 is SVGAGI. The length of the CDR3 is 11 residues. Every TCR library consumed around 4,000 ng of total RNA. TCRdb reprocessed the 5' RACE reads, keeping one entry per CDR3 protein, no DNA. The sample spans approximately 400,000 distinct CDR3 sequences; the ten largest clones claim approximately 2.3%. This sequence was found in a human donor with ulcerative colitis or Crohn's disease, or a healthy co-twin of an affected twin (not recorded which). V is TRBV6-5 and J is TRBJ1-1. Source material: blood. CDR3 sequence reads: CASSYYTEAFF.